This passage covers 5 T cell receptor beta chains from one sample sequenced in a study of cytomegalovirus exposure and HLA in healthy donors. Both 60 Vbeta primers and 13 Jbeta primers went into the PCR. Profiling relied on immunoSEQ multiplex PCR, and the TCRdb table lists in-frame clones only, not all of them. The data hold around 170,000 clones, with 71% observed a single time. Sequencing was carried out using PBMCs. These receptors all stem from a girl aged 5 to 17 in good health and CMV-seronegative.

The CDR3 loop reads CASSLGKLNEQFF. CDR3 in DNA: TGTGCCAGCAGCTTAGGAAAACTGAATGAGCAGTTCTTC. This rearrangement joins TRBV7-2 to TRBJ2-1; D unclear. Per the germline V gene, CDR1 is SGHTA and CDR2 is FQGNSA. CDR3 length: 13 residues. Trimming stripped 1 base from V and 7 bases from J, with 8 bases between.

V gene TRBV5-1 combines with J gene TRBJ1-4, with a possible D match to TRBD1 (6 bases). V lost 2 bases and J 6 bases, leaving 14 bases between the germline ends. This CDR3 has 15 amino acids. From germline, CDR1 is SGHRS and CDR2 YFSETQ. CDR3 protein: CASSFSGQNHEKLFF. The CDR3 region has the DNA TGCGCCAGCAGCTTTTCTGGACAGAACCATGAAAAACTGTTTTTT.

The chain links TRBV15 to TRBJ2-3; TRBD2 matches 9 bases. Germline assignment: CDR1 LNHNV and CDR2 YYDKDF (reference sequence). The J segment lost 15 bases and the V segment lost 0 bases, leaving 13 bases of the junction unmatched. This CDR3 spans 15 amino acids. The CDR3 reads CATSRDIGTSPVPYF. The CDR3 DNA reads as TGTGCCACCAGCAGAGATATCGGGACTAGCCCCGTACCCTATTTT.

The V call is TRBV6-6, the J call TRBJ2-7; TRBD2 is a possible D gene (6 bases). Per the germline V gene, CDR1 is MNHNY and CDR2 is SVGAGI (reference sequence). V was trimmed by 5 bases and J by 10 bases, leaving 24 bases between them. The CDR3 sequence is 15 residues long. The CDR3: CASSPRDLSYPGQYF. DNA of the CDR3: TGTGCCAGCAGTCCCCGGGACTTATCATACCCGGGTCAGTACTTC.

This chain joins TRBV4-1 and TRBJ2-1, with D possibly matching TRBD2 (7 bases). V was shortened by 3 bases and J by 8 bases, with 14 bases between the two germline ends. CDR3 length equals 14 residues. Germline assignment: CDR1 MGHRA and CDR2 YSYEKL. DNA of the CDR3: TGCGCCAGCAGCCAGCTAGGGGGGGCCTATGAGCAGTTCTTC. Protein product: CASSQLGGAYEQFF.